The source of this T cell receptor (beta chain) is a study of T cells in Graves' hyperthyroidism and ophthalmopathy. For the diagnoses, clinical symptoms, serum thyroxine and TRAb, thyroid ultrasound and orbital computed tomography were used. Per germline, CDR1 MDHEN and CDR2 SYDVKM. V lost 4 bases to trimming and J lost 10 bases, with 13 bases between them. This CDR3 is built from 13 residues. The investigators amplified TCR beta CDR3 regions from RNA transcripts. Primed by the HTBI set, a first-round RT-PCR was run on the TCR CDR3. TCRdb called the multiplex PCR reads again in MiXCR, with one record for every CDR3 protein. The sample lists 450,000 to 700,000 distinct CDR3 sequences, under 60% occurring once.

J is TRBJ1-4 and V is TRBV28; D might be TRBD1 (6 bases). The TCR sequence derives from an adult woman with Graves' disease, either hyperthyroidism or ophthalmopathy (not recorded which). The sample was peripheral blood or thyroid tissue (not recorded which). CDR3 region: CASSSQGGRKLFF. The CDR3 DNA is TGTGCCAGCAGTTCACAGGGAGGGCGAAAACTGTTTTTT.